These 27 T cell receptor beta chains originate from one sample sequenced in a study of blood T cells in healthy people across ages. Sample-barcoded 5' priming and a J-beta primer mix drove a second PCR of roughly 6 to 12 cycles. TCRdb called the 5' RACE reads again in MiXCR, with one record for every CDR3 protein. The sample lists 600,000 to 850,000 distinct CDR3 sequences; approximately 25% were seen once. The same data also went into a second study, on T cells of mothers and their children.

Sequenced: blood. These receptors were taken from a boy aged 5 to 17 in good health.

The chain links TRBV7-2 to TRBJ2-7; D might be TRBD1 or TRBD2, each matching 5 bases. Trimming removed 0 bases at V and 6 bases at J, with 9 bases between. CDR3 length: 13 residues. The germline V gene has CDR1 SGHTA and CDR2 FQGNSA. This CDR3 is CASSLAGPGEQYF. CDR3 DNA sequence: TGTGCCAGCAGCTTAGCGGGACCTGGCGAGCAGTACTTC.

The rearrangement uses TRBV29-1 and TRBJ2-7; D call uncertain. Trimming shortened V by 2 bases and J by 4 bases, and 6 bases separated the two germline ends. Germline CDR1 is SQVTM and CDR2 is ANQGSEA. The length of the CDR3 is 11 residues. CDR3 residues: CSVEIRYEQYF. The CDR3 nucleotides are TGCAGCGTTGAAATTAGGTACGAGCAGTACTTC.

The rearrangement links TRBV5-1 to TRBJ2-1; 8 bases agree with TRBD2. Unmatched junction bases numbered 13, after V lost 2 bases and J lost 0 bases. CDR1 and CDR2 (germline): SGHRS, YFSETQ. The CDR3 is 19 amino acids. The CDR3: CASSFGTSNIPSSYNEQFF. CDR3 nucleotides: TGCGCCAGCAGCTTCGGGACTAGTAATATACCAAGCTCCTACAATGAGCAGTTCTTC.

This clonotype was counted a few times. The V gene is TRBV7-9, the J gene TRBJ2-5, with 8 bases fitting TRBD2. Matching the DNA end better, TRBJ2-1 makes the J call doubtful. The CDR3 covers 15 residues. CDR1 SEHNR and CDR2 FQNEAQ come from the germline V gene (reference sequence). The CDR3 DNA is TGTGCCAGCAGCCACCGTCTGAGAAGCGGGAGAGAACAGTTCTTC. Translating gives CASSHRLRSGREQFF.

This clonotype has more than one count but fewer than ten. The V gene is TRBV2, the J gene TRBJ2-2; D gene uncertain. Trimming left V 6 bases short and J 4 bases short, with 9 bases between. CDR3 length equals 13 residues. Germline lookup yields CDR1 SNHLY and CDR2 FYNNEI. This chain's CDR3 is CASRSFGTGELFF. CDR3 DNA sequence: TGTGCCAGCAGGAGTTTCGGCACCGGGGAGCTGTTTTTT.

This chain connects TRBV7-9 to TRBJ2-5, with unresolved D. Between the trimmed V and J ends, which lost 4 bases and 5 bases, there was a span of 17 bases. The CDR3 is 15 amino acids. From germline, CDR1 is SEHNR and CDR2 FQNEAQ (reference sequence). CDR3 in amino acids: CASSSRGSDMETQYF. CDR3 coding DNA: TGTGCCAGCAGCTCTAGAGGCAGTGATATGGAGACCCAGTACTTC.

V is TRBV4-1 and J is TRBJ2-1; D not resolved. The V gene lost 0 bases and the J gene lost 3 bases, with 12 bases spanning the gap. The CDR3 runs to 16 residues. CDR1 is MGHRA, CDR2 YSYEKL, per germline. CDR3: CASSQEPAPFYNEQFF. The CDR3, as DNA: TGCGCCAGCAGCCAAGAGCCAGCGCCCTTCTACAATGAGCAGTTCTTC.

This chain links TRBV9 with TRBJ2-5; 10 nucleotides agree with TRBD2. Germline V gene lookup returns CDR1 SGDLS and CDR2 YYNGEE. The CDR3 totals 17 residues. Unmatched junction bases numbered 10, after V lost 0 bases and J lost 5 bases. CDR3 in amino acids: CASSVAASGGLLETQYF. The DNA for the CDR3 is TGTGCCAGCAGCGTAGCGGCTAGCGGGGGCCTATTGGAGACCCAGTACTTC.

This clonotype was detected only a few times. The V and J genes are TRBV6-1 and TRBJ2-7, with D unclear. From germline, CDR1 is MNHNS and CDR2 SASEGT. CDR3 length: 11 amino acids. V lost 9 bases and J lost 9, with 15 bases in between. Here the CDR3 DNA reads TGTGCCAGTCACCAGCAGCGAGTGCAGTACTTC. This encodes CASHQQRVQYF.

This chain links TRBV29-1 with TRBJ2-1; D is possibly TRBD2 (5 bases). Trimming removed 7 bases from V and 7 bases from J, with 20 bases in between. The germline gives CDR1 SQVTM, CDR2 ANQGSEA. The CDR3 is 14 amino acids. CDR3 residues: CSAIGGPFNNEQFF. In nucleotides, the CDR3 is TGCAGCGCCATTGGCGGGCCCTTCAATAATGAGCAGTTCTTC.

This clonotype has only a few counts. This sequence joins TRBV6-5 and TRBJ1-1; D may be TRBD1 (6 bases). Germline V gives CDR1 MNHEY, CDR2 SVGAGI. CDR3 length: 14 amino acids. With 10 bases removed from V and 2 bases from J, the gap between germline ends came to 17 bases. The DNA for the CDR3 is TGTGCCACCGGGGTGGGGGGCGGAAACACTGAAGCTTTCTTT. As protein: CATGVGGGNTEAFF.

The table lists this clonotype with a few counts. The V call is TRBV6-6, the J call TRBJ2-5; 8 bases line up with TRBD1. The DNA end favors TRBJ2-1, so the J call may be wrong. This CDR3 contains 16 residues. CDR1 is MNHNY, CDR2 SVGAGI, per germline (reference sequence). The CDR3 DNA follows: TGTGCCAGCAGTTACGCCGAGACAGGGGTTAAGAATGAGCAGTTCTTC. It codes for CASSYAETGVKNEQFF.

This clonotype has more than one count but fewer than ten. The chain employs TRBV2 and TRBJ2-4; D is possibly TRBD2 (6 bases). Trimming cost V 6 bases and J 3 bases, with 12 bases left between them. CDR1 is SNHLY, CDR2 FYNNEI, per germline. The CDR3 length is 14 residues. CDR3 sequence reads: CASSYGGGKNIQYF. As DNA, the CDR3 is TGTGCCAGCAGCTACGGGGGAGGCAAAAACATTCAGTACTTC. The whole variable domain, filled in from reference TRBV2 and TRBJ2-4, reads EPEVTQTPSHQVTQMGQEVILRCVPISNHLYFYWYRQILGQKVEFLVSFYNNEISEKSEIFDDQFSVERPDGSNFTLKIRSTKLEDSAMYFCASSYGGGKNIQYFGAGTRLSVL.

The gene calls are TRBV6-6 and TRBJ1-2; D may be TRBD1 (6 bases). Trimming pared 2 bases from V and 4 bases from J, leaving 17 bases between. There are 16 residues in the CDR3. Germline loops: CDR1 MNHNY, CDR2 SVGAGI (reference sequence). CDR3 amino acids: CASSYGVNREGYGYTF. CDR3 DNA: TGTGCCAGCAGTTACGGAGTAAACAGGGAAGGCTATGGCTACACCTTC.

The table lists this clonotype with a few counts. This CDR3 is CASSLVILGAYEQYF. The DNA of the CDR3 is TGTGCCAGCAGCTTGGTAATTCTGGGGGCCTACGAGCAGTACTTC. V usage is TRBV5-5 and J usage is TRBJ2-7, with D perhaps assigned TRBD1 or TRBD2 (5 bases each). Germline V CDR1 and CDR2: SGHKS, YYEKEE (reference sequence). Trimming shortened V by 0 bases and J by 2 bases, and 12 bases separated the two germline ends. The CDR3 has 15 residues.

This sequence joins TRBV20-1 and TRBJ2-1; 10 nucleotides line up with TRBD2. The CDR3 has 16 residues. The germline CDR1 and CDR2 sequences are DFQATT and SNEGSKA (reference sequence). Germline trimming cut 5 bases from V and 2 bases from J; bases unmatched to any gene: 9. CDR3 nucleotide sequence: TGCAGTGCTCCATTTCTAGCGGGGGACACCTACAATGAGCAGTTCTTC. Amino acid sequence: CSAPFLAGDTYNEQFF.

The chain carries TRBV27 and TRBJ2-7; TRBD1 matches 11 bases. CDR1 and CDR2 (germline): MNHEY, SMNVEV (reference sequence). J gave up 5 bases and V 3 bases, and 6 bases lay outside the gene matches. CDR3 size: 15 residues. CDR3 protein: CASSFWTGGFDEQYF. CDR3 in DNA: TGTGCCAGCAGTTTCTGGACAGGGGGCTTTGACGAGCAGTACTTC.

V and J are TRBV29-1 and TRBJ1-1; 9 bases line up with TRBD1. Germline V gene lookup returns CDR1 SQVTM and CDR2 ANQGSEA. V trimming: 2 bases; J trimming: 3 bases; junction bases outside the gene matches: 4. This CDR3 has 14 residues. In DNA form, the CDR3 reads TGCAGCGTTGAACGACAGGGGGATTACACTGAAGCTTTCTTT. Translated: CSVERQGDYTEAFF.

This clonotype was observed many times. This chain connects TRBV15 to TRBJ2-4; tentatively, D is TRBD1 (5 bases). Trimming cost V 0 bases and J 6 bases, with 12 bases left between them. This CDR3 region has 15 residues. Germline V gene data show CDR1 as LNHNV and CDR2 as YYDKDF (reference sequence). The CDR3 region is CATSRDDGAGNIQYF. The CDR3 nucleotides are TGTGCCACCAGCAGAGATGATGGGGCAGGAAACATTCAGTACTTC.

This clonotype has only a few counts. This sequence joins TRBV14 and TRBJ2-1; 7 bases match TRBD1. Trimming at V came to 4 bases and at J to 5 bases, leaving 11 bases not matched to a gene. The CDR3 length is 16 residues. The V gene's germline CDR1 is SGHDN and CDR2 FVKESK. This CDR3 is CASSPDRAIWNNEQFF. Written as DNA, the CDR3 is TGTGCCAGCAGCCCTGACAGGGCAATTTGGAACAATGAGCAGTTCTTC.

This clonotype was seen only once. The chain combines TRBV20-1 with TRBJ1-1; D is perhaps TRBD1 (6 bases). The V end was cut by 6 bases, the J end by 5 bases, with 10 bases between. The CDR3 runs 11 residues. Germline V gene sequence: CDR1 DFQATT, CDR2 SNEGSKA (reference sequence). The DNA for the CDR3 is TGCAGTGCCGCAGGGGTAACTGAAGCTTTCTTT. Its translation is CSAAGVTEAFF.

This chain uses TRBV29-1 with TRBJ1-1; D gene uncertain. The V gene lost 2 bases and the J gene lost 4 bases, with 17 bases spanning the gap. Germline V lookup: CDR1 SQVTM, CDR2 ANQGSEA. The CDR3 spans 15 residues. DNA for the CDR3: TGCAGCGTTGAATATTGGTCTGACCGGGGCACTGAAGCTTTCTTT. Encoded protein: CSVEYWSDRGTEAFF.

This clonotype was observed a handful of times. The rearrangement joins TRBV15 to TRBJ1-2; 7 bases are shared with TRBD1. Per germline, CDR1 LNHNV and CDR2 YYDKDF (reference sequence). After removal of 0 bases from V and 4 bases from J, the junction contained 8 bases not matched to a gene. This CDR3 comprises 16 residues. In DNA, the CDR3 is TGTGCCACCAGCAGAGAAGGGACAGACTTCGGCTATGGCTACACCTTC. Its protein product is CATSREGTDFGYGYTF.

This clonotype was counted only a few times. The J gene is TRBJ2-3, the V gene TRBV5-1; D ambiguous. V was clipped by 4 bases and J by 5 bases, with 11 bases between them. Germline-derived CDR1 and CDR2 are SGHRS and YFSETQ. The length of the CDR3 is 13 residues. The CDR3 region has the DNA TGCGCCAGCAGCCCAGGTATGGAAGATACGCAGTATTTT. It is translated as CASSPGMEDTQYF.

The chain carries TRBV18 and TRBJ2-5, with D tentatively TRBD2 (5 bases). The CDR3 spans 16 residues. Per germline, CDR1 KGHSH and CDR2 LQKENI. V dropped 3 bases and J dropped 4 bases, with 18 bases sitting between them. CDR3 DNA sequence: TGTGCCAGCTCACCCACCAGGCTAGCTGGTAGAGAGACCCAGTACTTC. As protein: CASSPTRLAGRETQYF.

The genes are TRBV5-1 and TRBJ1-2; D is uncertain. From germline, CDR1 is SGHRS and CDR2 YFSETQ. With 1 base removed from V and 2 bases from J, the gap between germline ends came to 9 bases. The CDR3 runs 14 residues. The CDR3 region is CASSLSSTNYGYTF. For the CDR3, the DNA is TGCGCCAGCAGCTTGTCCTCGACCAACTATGGCTACACCTTC.

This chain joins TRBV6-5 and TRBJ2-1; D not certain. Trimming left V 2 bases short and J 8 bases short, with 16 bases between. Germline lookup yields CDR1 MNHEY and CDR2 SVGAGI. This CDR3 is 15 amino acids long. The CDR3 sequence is CASSYPIPKLDEQFF. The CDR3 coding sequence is TGTGCCAGCAGTTACCCGATCCCCAAGTTGGATGAGCAGTTCTTC.